This TCR beta chain was documented in a study of cytomegalovirus exposure and HLA in healthy donors. Whole-study results and caveats: Later work found most CMV-associated TCR beta chains apparently HLA-restricted. Follow-up analysis seemed to connect common viral pathogens with several of the most significant clusters identified.

Worth noting for this clone: Antigen: not known.

PCR was performed using 60 Vbeta and 13 Jbeta primers. Produced via immunoSEQ multiplex PCR; TCRdb's table is partial and in-frame only. The table shows roughly 140,000 clones, with around 79% occurring only once. The TCR originated in a woman aged 25 to 39 in good health and CMV-seronegative. The sequenced sample was PBMCs.

As DNA, the CDR3 is TGTGCCAGCAGCCTGGGGGAGATCCCAGTAAGGAGGGGCTATGGCTACACCTTC. The encoded protein is CASSLGEIPVRRGYGYTF. This chain connects TRBV11-3 to TRBJ1-2; a weak D match, TRBD1 (5 bases). The ends were cut back, 5 bases at V and 4 bases at J, with 26 bases in the middle. This CDR3 has 18 amino acids. The germline CDR1 and CDR2 sequences are SGHNT and YENEEA. Full variable domain (remainder filled in from reference TRBV11-3 and TRBJ1-2): EAGVVQSPRYKIIEKKQPVAFWCNPISGHNTLYWYLQNLGQGPELLIRYENEEAVDDSQLPKDRFSAERLKGVDSTLKIQPAELGDSAVYLCASSLGEIPVRRGYGYTFGSGTRLTVV.